This entry features one T cell receptor (beta chain) sequence. Its cognate antigen is unknown. Surgery cases with the highest brain T cell transcript signatures were chosen for sequencing. At least one anti-epileptic drug was given before surgery. These data belong to a study of brain T cells in children with intractable seizures. Overall study findings and caveats: Pre- and post-surgery blood differed in depth, so pre-surgery absences may be undersampling.

CDR1 GTSNPN and CDR2 SVGIG come from the germline V gene (reference sequence). The CDR3 is made up of 14 amino acids. Trimming removed 1 base from V and 5 bases from J, with 14 bases in between. TCRdb keeps only in-frame clones here, not all; method: immunoSEQ multiplex PCR. The sample contains approximately 41,000 clones, 90% of which appear only once. The chain links TRBV30 to TRBJ1-1, with D possibly TRBD1 on 5 matching bases. The sequenced sample was peripheral blood, obtained at surgery. The origin of this receptor is a girl aged 2 to 10 with tuberous sclerosis and intractable seizures. In DNA form, the CDR3 reads TGTGCCTGGAGTGCCGGGACCGCGGGGACTGAAGCTTTCTTT. This sequence encodes CAWSAGTAGTEAFF.